This T cell receptor beta chain stems from a study of T cell clonality in common variable immunodeficiency. The CDR3 has 14 amino acids. V lost 3 bases and J lost 2, with 8 bases in between. Looked up from germline, CDR1 is LNHDA and CDR2 is SQIVND (reference sequence). Method: immunoSEQ multiplex PCR; TCRdb's copy keeps in-frame clones and lacks some. This repertoire lists 80,000 or so clones without singletons; around 0.8% sits in the top ten. Regarding the study as a whole: CVID subjects shared fewer TCRbeta clones than healthy controls did. TCRbeta clonality was increased in CVID versus healthy controls. CVID patient heterogeneity limited repertoire-clinical complication correlations.

The sample holds many counts of this clone. The antigen is undetermined. Sequencing ends 3 residues short of the CDR3 end; the germline J gene provides the rest. Patients and controls were mostly of Caucasian heritage. The sequencing sample was made of peripheral blood mononuclear cells. The clonotype comes from a person aged 18-70 years in good health. V gene TRBV19 combines with J gene TRBJ1-5; D unclear. The CDR3 loop reads CASSINPGNQPQHF. CDR3 DNA (partial): TGTGCCAGTAGTATCAATCCGGGCAATCAGCCC.